This TCR beta chain was recovered during a study of blood T cells in healthy people across ages. Primers used in a second PCR of roughly 7 to 12 cycles were a sample-barcoded 5' primer and a J-beta primer mix. TCRdb itself ran the 5' RACE reads through MiXCR, one entry per CDR3 protein. The repertoire holds 600,000 or so distinct CDR3 sequences, about 28% seen once, with 15% to 19% in the top ten. The trim removed 2 bases at V and 2 bases at J, leaving 2 bases unmatched. This CDR3 has 15 amino acids. CDR1 is SGDLS and CDR2 is YYNGEE in the germline V gene. This clonotype was detected many times. Source material: blood. The chain carries TRBV9 and TRBJ2-1; 9 bases align to TRBD2. The sequence was obtained from a woman of 80 years or more in good health. The CDR3 is CASSVGGGAYNEQFF. As DNA, the CDR3 is TGTGCCAGCAGCGTGGGCGGGGGGGCCTACAATGAGCAGTTCTTC.